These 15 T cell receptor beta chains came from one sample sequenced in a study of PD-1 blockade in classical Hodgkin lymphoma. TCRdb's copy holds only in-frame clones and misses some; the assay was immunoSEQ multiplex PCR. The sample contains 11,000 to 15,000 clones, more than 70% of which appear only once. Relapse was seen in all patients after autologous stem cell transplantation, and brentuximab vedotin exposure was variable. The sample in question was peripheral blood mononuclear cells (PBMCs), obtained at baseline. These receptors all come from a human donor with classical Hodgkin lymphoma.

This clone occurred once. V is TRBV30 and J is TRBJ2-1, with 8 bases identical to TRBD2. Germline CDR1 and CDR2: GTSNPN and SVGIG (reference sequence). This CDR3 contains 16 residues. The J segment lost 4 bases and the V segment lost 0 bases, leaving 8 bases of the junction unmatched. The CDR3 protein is CAWSVLSREVYNEQFF. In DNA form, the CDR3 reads TGTGCCTGGAGTGTACTTTCGCGGGAGGTTTACAATGAGCAGTTCTTC.

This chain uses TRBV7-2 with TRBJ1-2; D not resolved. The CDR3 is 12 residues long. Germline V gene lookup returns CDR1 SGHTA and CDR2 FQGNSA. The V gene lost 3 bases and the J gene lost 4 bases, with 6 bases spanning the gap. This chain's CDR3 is CASSFNIYGYTF. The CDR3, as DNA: TGTGCCAGCAGCTTCAACATCTATGGCTACACCTTC.

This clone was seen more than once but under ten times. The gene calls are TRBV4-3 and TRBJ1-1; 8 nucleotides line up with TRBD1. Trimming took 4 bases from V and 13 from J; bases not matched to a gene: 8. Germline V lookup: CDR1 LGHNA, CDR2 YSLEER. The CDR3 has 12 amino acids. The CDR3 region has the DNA TGCGCCAGCAGCCCCGGGACAGGACAAGGTTTCTTT. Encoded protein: CASSPGTGQGFF.

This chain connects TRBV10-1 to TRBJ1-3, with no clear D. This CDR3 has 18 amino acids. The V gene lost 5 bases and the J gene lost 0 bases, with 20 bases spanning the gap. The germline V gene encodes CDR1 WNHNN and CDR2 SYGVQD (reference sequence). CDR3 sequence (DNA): TGCGCCAGCAGTAGCAGGATAACCCTTCTGAGCTCTGGAAACACCATATATTTT. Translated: CASSSRITLLSSGNTIYF.

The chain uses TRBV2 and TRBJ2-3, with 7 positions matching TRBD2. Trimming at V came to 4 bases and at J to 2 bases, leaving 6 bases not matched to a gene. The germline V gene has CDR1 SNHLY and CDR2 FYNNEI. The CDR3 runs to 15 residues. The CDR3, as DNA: TGTGCCAGCAGTGCGGCGCGGGGGTACACAGATACGCAGTATTTT. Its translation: CASSAARGYTDTQYF.

The CDR3 bases are TGTGCCAGCGCCTTCTCGGGGGGCACTAATGAAAAACTGTTTTTT. This sequence encodes CASAFSGGTNEKLFF. The chain uses TRBV4-2 and TRBJ1-4, with D possibly TRBD1 on 6 matching bases. This CDR3 is 15 amino acids long. Trimming pared 8 bases from V and 2 bases from J, leaving 15 bases between. The V gene's germline CDR1 is LGHNA and CDR2 YNFKEQ.

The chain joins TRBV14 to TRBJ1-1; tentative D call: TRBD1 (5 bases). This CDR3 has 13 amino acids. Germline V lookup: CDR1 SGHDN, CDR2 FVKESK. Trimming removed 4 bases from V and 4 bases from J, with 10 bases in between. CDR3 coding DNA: TGTGCCAGCAGCCTCGGGGGTTTCACTGAAGCTTTCTTT. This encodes CASSLGGFTEAFF. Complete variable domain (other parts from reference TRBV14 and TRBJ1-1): EAGVTQFPSHSVIEKGQTVTLRCDPISGHDNLYWYRRVMGKEIKFLLHFVKESKQDESGMPNNRFLAERTGGTYSTLKVQPAELEDSGVYFCASSLGGFTEAFFGQGTRLTVV.

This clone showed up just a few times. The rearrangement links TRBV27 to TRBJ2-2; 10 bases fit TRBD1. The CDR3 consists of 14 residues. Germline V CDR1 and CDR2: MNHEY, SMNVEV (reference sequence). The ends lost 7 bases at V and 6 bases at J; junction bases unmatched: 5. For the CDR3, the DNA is TGTGCCAGCACAGACAGGGGGCTATCCGGGGAGCTGTTTTTT. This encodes CASTDRGLSGELFF.

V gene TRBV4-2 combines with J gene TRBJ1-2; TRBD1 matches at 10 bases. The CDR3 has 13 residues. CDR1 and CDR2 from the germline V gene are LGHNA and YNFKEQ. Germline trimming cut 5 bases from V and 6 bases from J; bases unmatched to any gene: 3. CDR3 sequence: CASSKGTGDGYTF. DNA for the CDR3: TGTGCCAGCAGCAAAGGGACAGGGGATGGCTACACCTTC.

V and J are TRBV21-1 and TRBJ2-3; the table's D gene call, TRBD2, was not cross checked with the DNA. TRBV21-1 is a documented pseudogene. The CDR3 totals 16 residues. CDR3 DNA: TGTGCCAGCAGCATCTCCGGGACTCGCTTCACAGATACGCAGTATTTT. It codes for CASSISGTRFTDTQYF.

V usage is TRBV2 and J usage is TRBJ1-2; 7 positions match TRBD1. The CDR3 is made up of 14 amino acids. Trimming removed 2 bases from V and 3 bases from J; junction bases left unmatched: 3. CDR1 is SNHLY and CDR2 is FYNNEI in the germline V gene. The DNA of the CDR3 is TGTGCCAGCAGTGAAAGGCAGGGGGACTATGGCTACACCTTC. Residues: CASSERQGDYGYTF.

The chain's CDR3 is CSVAGLAGRTDTQYF. CDR3 sequence (DNA): TGCAGCGTGGCGGGACTAGCGGGCCGCACAGATACGCAGTATTTT. The chain couples TRBV29-1 to TRBJ2-3; 12 nucleotides align to TRBD2. This CDR3 comprises 15 residues. The germline gives CDR1 SQVTM, CDR2 ANQGSEA. J was trimmed by 1 base and V by 6 bases; bases with no gene match: 5.

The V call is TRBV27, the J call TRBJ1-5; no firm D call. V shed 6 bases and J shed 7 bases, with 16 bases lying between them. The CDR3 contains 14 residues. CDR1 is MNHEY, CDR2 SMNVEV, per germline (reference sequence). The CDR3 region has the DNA TGTGCCAGCAGCATTATCGGGGTGGGACAGCCCCAGCATTTT. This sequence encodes CASSIIGVGQPQHF.

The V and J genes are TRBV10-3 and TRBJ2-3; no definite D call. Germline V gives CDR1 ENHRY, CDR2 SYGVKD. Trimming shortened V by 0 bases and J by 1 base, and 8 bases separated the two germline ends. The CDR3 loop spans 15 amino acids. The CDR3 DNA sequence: TGTGCCATCAGTGAGTCGAATTCCCGCACAGATACGCAGTATTTT. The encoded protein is CAISESNSRTDTQYF.

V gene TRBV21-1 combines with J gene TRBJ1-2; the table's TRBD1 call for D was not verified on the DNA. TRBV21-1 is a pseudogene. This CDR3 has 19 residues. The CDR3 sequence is CASSKGPNRGSPPNYGYTF. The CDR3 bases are TGTGCCAGCAGCAAAGGTCCAAACAGGGGTTCCCCCCCTAACTATGGCTACACCTTC.